This TCR beta chain stems from a study of a mutant IDH1 vaccine in newly diagnosed glioma. Described time point: week 11, during vaccination. Every vaccine dose comprised 300 ug of mutant IDH1 20-mer peptide plus topical imiquimod. On this clone itself: Antigen unknown.

Profiling relied on immunoSEQ multiplex PCR, and the TCRdb table lists in-frame clones only, not all of them. This table has around 100,000 clones, under 90% appearing once. The CDR3 consists of 17 residues. The germline V and J ends were trimmed by 0 bases and 4 bases, with 19 bases remaining between them. The germline V gene encodes CDR1 SGHRS and CDR2 YFSETQ. The source of this sequence is a woman aged 45-65 years with glioma. V usage is TRBV5-1 and J usage is TRBJ1-2, with a tentative D call TRBD1 (6 bases). The material was PBMCs, obtained from a glioma patient whose treatment included an IDH1 peptide vaccine. The CDR3 loop is CASSLGPGALQGYGYTF. The CDR3, as DNA: TGCGCCAGCAGCTTGGGTCCGGGGGCCCTCCAGGGCTATGGCTACACCTTC.